The clone carrying this T cell receptor (beta chain) was recorded many times. Unique molecular identifiers tagged the TCRbeta library. TCRdb reprocessed the PCR reads with MiXCR, giving one entry per CDR3 protein. Among about 600,000 distinct CDR3 sequences listed, 23% were seen once. This specimen belongs to a study of T-cell reconstitution after alpha-beta-depleted transplantation in children. CDR3 size: 13 residues. V lost 7 bases to trimming and J lost 5 bases, with 12 bases between them. The clonotype originates from a boy younger than two who had a stem cell transplant for acute myeloid leukemia, so the T cells may come from the graft donor. Sample: PBMCs, mostly from graft donor cells, taken 360 days after TCRalphabeta/CD19-depleted stem cell transplant. The rearrangement joins TRBV12-3 or TRBV12-4 to TRBJ1-5; perhaps TRBD1 as D (6 bases). CDR3: CASTQGIYQPQHF. For the CDR3, the DNA is TGTGCCAGCACTCAGGGGATATATCAGCCCCAGCATTTT.